These T cell receptor beta chains were read from a single sample in a study of T cell responses to AZD1222 COVID-19 vaccine. The table came from immunoSEQ multiplex PCR; TCRdb's copy has only in-frame clones and leaves some out. The data contain 100,000 to 120,000 clones, 70% to 90% of them seen just once; the ten biggest clones take up 15%. Sample: peripheral blood, taken 28 days after the second AZD1222 dose. The receptors originated from an adult who received the AZD1222 COVID-19 vaccine. Both conserved end residues are part of each CDR3. A D gene is named only where the DNA matches it firmly. For some rows the clone size is stated as once, few or many, or as a class when expanded; others skip it.

V	J	size	D	CDR3	DNA
TRBV3-1/TRBV3-2	TRBJ1-5	-	-	CASSHRVAQPQHF	TGTGCCAGCAGCCACAGGGTCGCTCAGCCCCAGCATTTT
TRBV15	TRBJ2-7	-	-	CATSRPNYEQYF	TGTGCCACCAGCAGACCTAACTACGAGCAGTACTTC
TRBV5-1	TRBJ1-1	-	-	CASSLDPGNTEAFF	TGCGCCAGCAGCTTGGACCCGGGAAACACTGAAGCTTTCTTT
TRBV6-5	TRBJ2-1	-	-	CATQTETYNEQFF	TGTGCCACCCAGACAGAGACCTACAATGAGCAGTTCTTC
TRBV6-4	TRBJ1-1	-	TRBD1	CASREQGASSEAFF	TGTGCCAGCAGAGAACAGGGGGCTTCAAGCGAAGCTTTCTTT
TRBV4-1	TRBJ1-5	-	-	CASSQDRTLNQPQHF	TGCGCCAGCAGCCAAGATCGGACACTCAATCAGCCCCAGCATTTT
TRBV21-1	TRBJ1-5	once	-	CASSKAGQPQHF	TGTGCCAGCAGCAAAGCAGGGCAGCCCCAGCATTTT
TRBV4-1	TRBJ1-5	-	-	CASSQDSGRYYQPQHF	TGCGCCAGCAGCCAAGATTCGGGCAGATATTATCAGCCCCAGCATTTT
TRBV3-1/TRBV3-2	TRBJ1-2	once	-	CASSPRLRGGARNGYTF	TGTGCCAGCAGCCCACGACTCCGGGGGGGGGCGCGGAATGGCTACACCTTC
TRBV9	TRBJ1-1	few	-	CASSVTPVLGENTEAFF	TGTGCCAGCAGCGTGACCCCGGTTCTAGGGGAGAACACTGAAGCTTTCTTT
TRBV6-5	TRBJ2-2	-	-	CASSYWAGLAGELFF	TGTGCCAGCAGTTACTGGGCAGGGTTGGCCGGGGAGCTGTTTTTT
TRBV11-3	TRBJ2-2	-	TRBD2	CASSLARLAGDTGELFF	TGTGCCAGCAGCTTAGCCAGACTAGCGGGAGACACCGGGGAGCTGTTTTTT
TRBV5-6	TRBJ1-3	-	TRBD1	CASSVPGQGGDTIYF	TGTGCCAGCAGCGTACCAGGACAGGGAGGTGACACCATATATTTT
TRBV6-6	TRBJ1-5	-	-	CASGSGKSKPQHF	TGTGCCAGCGGATCGGGGAAGTCCAAGCCCCAGCATTTT
TRBV24-1	TRBJ2-5	-	TRBD1	CATSDWGTDQETQYF	TGTGCCACCAGTGATTGGGGGACAGACCAAGAGACCCAGTACTTC
TRBV12-3/TRBV12-4	TRBJ1-2	-	-	CASSSDTDYGYTF	TGTGCCAGCAGTTCTGACACGGACTATGGCTACACCTTC
TRBV5-8	TRBJ1-1	-	-	CASSSGQRTEAFF	TGTGCCAGCAGCTCGGGACAAAGGACTGAAGCTTTCTTT
TRBV20-1	TRBJ2-2	-	-	CSASPGGGAFTGELFF	TGCAGTGCTAGTCCAGGTGGCGGGGCGTTCACCGGGGAGCTGTTTTTT
TRBV19	TRBJ1-6	-	-	CASSIGTGRYYNSPLHF	TGTGCCAGTAGTATAGGGACGGGACGGTACTATAATTCACCCCTCCACTTT
TRBV19	TRBJ1-6	-	TRBD1	CASRGTGASPLHF	TGTGCCAGTAGGGGGACAGGGGCTTCACCCCTCCACTTT
TRBV5-1	TRBJ1-3	-	-	CASSLMTGNTIYF	TGCGCCAGCAGCTTAATGACTGGAAACACCATATATTTT
TRBV9	TRBJ2-3	-	TRBD2	CASSVGTSGRSRAQYF	TGTGCCAGCAGCGTCGGGACTAGCGGGAGGAGTAGGGCGCAGTATTTT
TRBV27	TRBJ2-5	-	-	CASSTRIQETQYF	TGTGCCAGCAGCACCCGAATACAAGAGACCCAGTACTTC
TRBV6-4	TRBJ2-3	-	TRBD1	CASSDLDRGTQYF	TGTGCCAGCAGTGACTTGGACAGGGGTACGCAGTATTTT
TRBV6-5	TRBJ2-7	-	TRBD1	CASSLRQGTAYEQYF	TGTGCCAGCAGTTTGAGACAGGGGACGGCCTACGAGCAGTACTTC
TRBV18	TRBJ2-1	-	-	CASSPLASETPSGQFF	TGTGCCAGCTCACCACTTGCTAGCGAGACACCCAGCGGGCAGTTCTTC
TRBV18	TRBJ1-2	-	TRBD1	CASSPQGAPLSNYGYTF	TGTGCCAGCTCACCCCAGGGGGCGCCCCTTTCTAACTATGGCTACACCTTC
TRBV6-5	TRBJ1-2	-	-	CASSLSGLPTGYTF	TGTGCCAGCAGTCTCAGCGGGTTACCAACTGGCTACACCTTC
TRBV29-1	TRBJ1-6	-	-	CSARSGGDNSPLHF	TGCAGCGCCCGTTCCGGGGGTGATAATTCACCCCTCCACTTT
TRBV21-1	TRBJ1-1	-	-	CASSRNRTGGSTEAFF	TGTGCCAGCAGCCGTAATAGGACAGGGGGAAGCACTGAAGCTTTCTTT
TRBV11-3	TRBJ1-2	-	-	CASSPRQVRNYGYTF	TGTGCCAGCAGCCCAAGACAGGTGCGAAACTATGGCTACACCTTC
TRBV5-5	TRBJ2-7	-	TRBD1	CASSFERGLYEQYF	TGTGCCAGCAGCTTCGAGAGGGGGCTATACGAGCAGTACTTC
TRBV7-9	TRBJ2-3	once	-	CASRESSGTDTQYF	TGTGCCAGCAGAGAAAGTAGTGGGACAGATACGCAGTATTTT
TRBV10-3	TRBJ2-6	-	-	CAISESGFRISGANVLTF	TGTGCCATCAGTGAGTCAGGATTTCGTATATCTGGGGCCAACGTCCTGACTTTC
TRBV5-1	TRBJ2-7	-	-	CASSLGLARAYEQYF	TGCGCCAGCAGCTTGGGGCTAGCAAGGGCCTACGAGCAGTACTTC
TRBV7-9	TRBJ1-4	-	-	CASSFAGLTEKLFF	TGTGCCAGCAGCTTCGCAGGGTTGACTGAAAAACTGTTTTTT
TRBV2	TRBJ1-4	-	-	CASRGALGNEKLFF	TGTGCCAGCAGGGGGGCCTTGGGGAATGAAAAACTGTTTTTT
TRBV19	TRBJ2-2	once	TRBD1	CASSFSGTGRAGELFF	TGTGCCAGTAGTTTCTCGGGGACAGGGCGAGCCGGGGAGCTGTTTTTT
TRBV7-8	TRBJ1-3	-	-	CASSGGNTIYF	TGTGCCAGCAGCGGTGGAAACACCATATATTTT
TRBV6-1	TRBJ1-4	-	TRBD1	CASRPTGGEEKLFF	TGTGCCAGCAGGCCGACAGGGGGCGAGGAAAAACTGTTTTTT
TRBV12-3/TRBV12-4	TRBJ2-3	-	-	CASSTITDTQYF	TGTGCCAGCAGCACTATCACAGATACGCAGTATTTT
TRBV5-6	TRBJ2-3	-	TRBD2	CASSVGLAGDTQYF	TGTGCCAGCAGCGTGGGACTAGCAGGGGATACGCAGTATTTT